The 27 T cell receptor beta chains in this list originate from one sample, sequenced in a study of blood T cell repertoires in COVID-19. TCRdb keeps only in-frame clones here, not all; method: immunoSEQ multiplex PCR. The sample holds about 160,000 clones, 70% to 90% seen once. The sequencing sample was made of PBMCs or T cells enriched from blood (not recorded which). These receptors came from a woman between 50 and 59 years old who had recovered from COVID-19.

This clone was recorded once. CDR3 in DNA: TGTGCCAGTAGAGCTCAGGGGGCGAACACTGAAGCTTTCTTT. As protein: CASRAQGANTEAFF. The chain joins TRBV19 to TRBJ1-1; the match to TRBD1 covers 8 bases. The CDR3 spans 14 residues. The J segment lost 1 base and the V segment lost 6 bases, leaving 4 bases of the junction unmatched. Germline V CDR1 and CDR2: LNHDA, SQIVND (reference sequence).

This clone has just one count. The chain couples TRBV2 to TRBJ1-3; 9 bases map to TRBD1. Germline CDR1 SNHLY, CDR2 FYNNEI. J lost 2 bases, V lost 5 bases, and 4 bases had no gene match. The CDR3 runs 15 residues. CDR3 amino acids: CASSRDRVPGNTIYF. The CDR3 DNA reads TGTGCCAGCAGTCGGGACAGGGTGCCTGGAAACACCATATATTTT.

The V gene is TRBV5-8, the J gene TRBJ2-1, with a tentative D call TRBD1 (5 bases). The germline V and J ends were trimmed by 4 bases and 0 bases, with 17 bases remaining between them. CDR3 size: 17 residues. The V gene's germline CDR1 is SGHTS and CDR2 YDEGEE. The CDR3 here is CASSLRTGVSSYNEQFF. CDR3 bases: TGTGCCAGCAGCCTGAGAACAGGCGTTAGCTCCTACAATGAGCAGTTCTTC.

The V call is TRBV11-2, the J call TRBJ2-1, with TRBD1 identical over 10 bases. V shed 2 bases and J 1 base; nucleotides not matched to a gene: 8. CDR1 and CDR2 (germline): SGHAT, FQNNGV. CDR3 length: 18 residues. This chain's CDR3 is CASSLRQGARMSYNEQFF. In nucleotides, the CDR3 is TGTGCCAGCAGCTTAAGACAGGGGGCGCGAATGTCCTACAATGAGCAGTTCTTC.

The chain has TRBV5-6 and TRBJ2-5, with 12 bases identical to TRBD2. Germline-derived CDR1 and CDR2 are SGHDT and YYEEEE. The CDR3 consists of 18 residues. V was pared by 0 bases and J by 2 bases, with 8 bases of the junction left unmatched. The CDR3 loop is CASSLDRLAGGRQETQYF. CDR3 sequence (DNA): TGTGCCAGCAGCTTGGATAGGCTAGCGGGGGGGCGGCAAGAGACCCAGTACTTC. Variable domain in full (rest from reference TRBV5-6 and TRBJ2-5): DAGVTQSPTHLIKTRGQQVTLRCSPKSGHDTVSWYQQALGQGPQFIFQYYEEEERQRGNFPDRFSGHQFPNYSSELNVNALLLGDSALYLCASSLDRLAGGRQETQYFGPGTRLLVL.

The chain uses TRBV2 and TRBJ2-3, with D perhaps TRBD2 (6 bases). V was shortened by 6 bases and J by 2 bases, with 9 bases between the two germline ends. Germline CDR1 reads SNHLY; CDR2 reads FYNNEI. This CDR3 spans 13 amino acids. CDR3 residues: CASRSGPTDTQYF. The CDR3 coding sequence is TGTGCCAGCAGGAGCGGGCCCACAGATACGCAGTATTTT.

CDR3 nucleotide sequence: TGCGCCAGCAGCTTGGTCATCCAGGGCTCTGGGGCCAACGTCCTGACTTTC. Translation gives CASSLVIQGSGANVLTF. The chain combines TRBV5-1 with TRBJ2-6; D may be TRBD1 (5 bases). Deletions cut 0 bases from V and 0 bases from J, with 10 bases between. CDR3 length: 17 residues. Germline V gene lookup returns CDR1 SGHRS and CDR2 YFSETQ.

This sequence joins TRBV6-4 and TRBJ2-6; the D is unclear. The length of the CDR3 is 20 residues. Germline CDR1 reads MRHNA; CDR2 reads SNTAGT. V lost 0 bases to trimming and J lost 1 base, with 19 bases between them. As DNA, the CDR3 is TGTGCCAGCAGTGACTCGCTGCCACAGCTCTTCTTATCTGGGGCCAACGTCCTGACTTTC. It yields the protein CASSDSLPQLFLSGANVLTF.

This chain links TRBV21-1 with TRBJ2-5; TRBD1 reflects the table's D call only, with no check against the DNA. TRBV21-1 is a pseudogene locus. This CDR3 contains 15 residues. Here the CDR3 DNA reads TGTGCCAGCAGCAAGGTACCTTGGGCCTCAGAGACCCAGTACTTC. Its translation: CASSKVPWASETQYF.

This chain uses TRBV24-1 with TRBJ2-3; TRBD1 might be the D (5 bases). Germline CDR1 and CDR2: KGHDR and SFDVKD. V lost 6 bases to trimming and J lost 0 bases, with 12 bases between them. The CDR3 is 15 residues long. The CDR3 sequence: CATSPGRASTDTQYF. The DNA of the CDR3 is TGTGCCACCAGTCCCGGCAGGGCTAGCACAGATACGCAGTATTTT.

The J gene is TRBJ1-3, the V gene TRBV5-1; D gene ambiguous. V was shortened by 0 bases and J by 0 bases, with 16 bases between the two germline ends. CDR1 SGHRS and CDR2 YFSETQ come from the germline V gene. CDR3 length equals 18 residues. CDR3 nucleotides: TGCGCCAGCAGCTTGGATGCTTTGACACCAAGCTCTGGAAACACCATATATTTT. Translated: CASSLDALTPSSGNTIYF.

The chain has TRBV3-1 (or the pseudogene TRBV3-2) and TRBJ1-2; the match to TRBD1 covers 9 bases. This CDR3 spans 14 amino acids. Germline assignment: CDR1 LGHDT and CDR2 YNNKEL (reference sequence). The junction had 6 bases not matched to a gene; V was cut back by 2 bases and J by 8 bases. The CDR3 here is CASSQFTGGLGYTF. CDR3 bases: TGTGCCAGCAGCCAATTTACAGGGGGCTTGGGCTACACCTTC.

The count of this clone is one. V gene TRBV5-1 combines with J gene TRBJ2-1; the match to TRBD1 covers 9 bases. Trimming took 4 bases from V and 1 from J; bases not matched to a gene: 3. The CDR3 sequence is 15 residues long. CDR1 is SGHRS, CDR2 YFSETQ, per germline. The CDR3 here is CASSQGQGSYNEQFF. CDR3 in DNA: TGCGCCAGCAGCCAGGGACAGGGTTCCTACAATGAGCAGTTCTTC. Filled out from reference TRBV5-1 and TRBJ2-1, the complete variable domain reads KAGVTQTPRYLIKTRGQQVTLSCSPISGHRSVSWYQQTPGQGLQFLFEYFSETQRNKGNFPGRFSGRQFSNSRSEMNVSTLELGDSALYLCASSQGQGSYNEQFFGPGTRLTVL.

The rearrangement uses TRBV3-1 (or the pseudogene TRBV3-2) and TRBJ1-2; TRBD1 matches at 7 bases. Germline CDR1 LGHDT, CDR2 YNNKEL (reference sequence). The CDR3 length is 15 residues. V lost 7 bases, J lost 0 bases, and 8 bases stayed unmatched. CDR3 region: CASTPGDRPNYGYTF. In nucleotides, the CDR3 is TGTGCCAGCACCCCAGGGGACAGACCTAACTATGGCTACACCTTC.

The rearrangement links TRBV19 to TRBJ2-6; weak D call: TRBD1 (5 bases). Germline V gene lookup returns CDR1 LNHDA and CDR2 SQIVND (reference sequence). This CDR3 is 17 amino acids long. Trimming removed 3 bases from V and 4 bases from J, with 16 bases in between. CDR3 in DNA: TGTGCCAGTAGTATTTGGGGTAGGGGCAGGGGGGCCAACGTCCTGACTTTC. The encoded protein is CASSIWGRGRGANVLTF.

The V call is TRBV4-3, the J call TRBJ1-4; D uncertain. Trimming stripped 0 bases from V and 0 bases from J, with 14 bases between. This CDR3 region has 18 residues. Germline loops: CDR1 LGHNA, CDR2 YSLEER. Written as DNA, the CDR3 is TGCGCCAGCAGCCAAGATAGACCAGCGACTGCAACTAATGAAAAACTGTTTTTT. Its translation: CASSQDRPATATNEKLFF.

The gene calls are TRBV6-5 and TRBJ1-5, with D possibly being TRBD1 (6 bases). CDR3 length equals 15 residues. The ends were cut back, 7 bases at V and 1 base at J, with 14 bases in the middle. Germline CDR1 reads MNHEY; CDR2 reads SVGAGI. CDR3: CASTGGGGSNQPQHF. CDR3 nucleotides: TGTGCCAGCACTGGAGGGGGAGGGAGCAATCAGCCCCAGCATTTT.

This chain uses TRBV5-6 with TRBJ1-2; D gene ambiguous. The CDR3 length is 12 residues. Trimming left V 4 bases short and J 7 bases short, with 11 bases between. The germline gives CDR1 SGHDT, CDR2 YYEEEE. The CDR3 coding sequence is TGTGCCAGCAGCACGGACTGGGGTGGCTACACCTTC. This codes for CASSTDWGGYTF.

The chain recombines TRBV5-1 with TRBJ1-2, with TRBD1 matching over 9 bases. Germline V lookup: CDR1 SGHRS, CDR2 YFSETQ. Trimming took 3 bases from V and 9 from J; bases not matched to a gene: 9. This CDR3 is 14 amino acids long. In nucleotides, the CDR3 is TGCGCCAGCAGCTCTGCCGGGACAGGGTTAAGCTACACCTTC. Translated: CASSSAGTGLSYTF.

This sequence joins TRBV7-2 and TRBJ1-2; perhaps TRBD1 as D (5 bases). V dropped 4 bases and J dropped 2 bases, with 11 bases sitting between them. The CDR3 extends over 14 amino acids. CDR1 and CDR2 (germline): SGHTA, FQGNSA. The DNA of the CDR3 is TGTGCCAGCAGCTCCGGGGGTTCCAACTATGGCTACACCTTC. Encoded protein: CASSSGGSNYGYTF.

The chain employs TRBV19 and TRBJ2-2, with 7 bases identical to TRBD2. Unmatched junction bases numbered 4, after V lost 2 bases and J lost 4 bases. The CDR3 has 15 amino acids. Germline CDR1 LNHDA, CDR2 SQIVND (reference sequence). The CDR3 loop is CASSISRTSTGELFF. In nucleotides, the CDR3 is TGTGCCAGTAGTATATCCCGGACTAGCACCGGGGAGCTGTTTTTT.

This clone was recorded a few times. The genes are TRBV27 and TRBJ2-7, with 8 bases lining up with TRBD1. The CDR3 covers 14 residues. The V and J ends lost 4 bases and 7 bases, in that order; junction bases with no gene match: 9. Germline V gene sequence: CDR1 MNHEY, CDR2 SMNVEV (reference sequence). CDR3 region: CASSYLTGEKEQYF. CDR3 sequence (DNA): TGTGCCAGCAGTTACCTGACAGGGGAGAAGGAGCAGTACTTC.

The CDR3 DNA reads as TGTGCCAGCAGCCCCCGGGACAGGGGAAATTCACCCCTCCACTTT. Translated, it gives CASSPRDRGNSPLHF. The chain uses TRBV7-2 and TRBJ1-6, with TRBD1 matching 10 bases. With V trimmed by 5 bases and J by 7 bases, 5 bases remained unmatched. The germline gives CDR1 SGHTA, CDR2 FQGNSA. The CDR3 loop spans 15 amino acids.

On this clone itself: The sample carries other DNA sequences with the same CDR3. This chain links TRBV19 with TRBJ1-1; weak D call: TRBD1 (6 bases). CDR3 length: 13 residues. From germline, CDR1 is LNHDA and CDR2 SQIVND (reference sequence). V gave up 3 bases and J gave up 5 bases, with 10 bases separating them. CDR3 coding DNA: TGTGCCAGTAGTATGGGGAGGGGGACTGAAGCTTTCTTT. It translates to CASSMGRGTEAFF. The whole variable domain, remainder taken from reference TRBV19 and TRBJ1-1, is DGGITQSPKYLFRKEGQNVTLSCEQNLNHDAMYWYRQDPGQGLRLIYYSQIVNDFQKGDIAEGYSVSREKKESFPLTVTSAQKNPTAFYLCASSMGRGTEAFFGQGTRLTVV.

The chain joins TRBV18 to TRBJ1-4, with 7 bases lining up with TRBD1. This CDR3 has 16 residues. Germline-derived CDR1 and CDR2 are KGHSH and LQKENI. The V gene end was trimmed by 4 bases and the J gene end by 5 bases; junction bases not matched to a gene: 10. CDR3 in amino acids: CASSLFQGERNEKLFF. Here the CDR3 DNA reads TGTGCCAGCTCACTTTTTCAGGGGGAGAGGAATGAAAAACTGTTTTTT.

This chain links TRBV19 with TRBJ1-3, with unresolved D. The CDR3 length is 13 residues. In germline, CDR1 is LNHDA, CDR2 SQIVND (reference sequence). V was shortened by 7 bases and J by 0 bases, with 7 bases between the two germline ends. The CDR3 protein is CASNVVSGNTIYF. The CDR3 DNA reads TGTGCCAGTAATGTCGTCTCTGGAAACACCATATATTTT.

The chain joins TRBV12-3 or TRBV12-4 to TRBJ1-1; D is ambiguous. Trimming left V 5 bases short and J 6 bases short, with 7 bases between. The CDR3 sequence is 11 residues long. The CDR3 bases are TGTGCCAGCAGTCTCAGCGCTGAAGCTTTCTTT. It codes for CASSLSAEAFF.